Below are 21 T cell receptor beta chains sequenced from a single sample in a study of blood T cell repertoires in COVID-19. The data were produced by immunoSEQ multiplex PCR, yet TCRdb's version contains in-frame clones alone and is incomplete. The sample contains approximately 180,000 clones, more than 75% of which appear only once. The sample taken for sequencing was peripheral blood. The source of these receptors is a person aged 70 to 79 with COVID-19, enrolled during active disease.

The chain combines TRBV4-3 with TRBJ1-1, with D tentatively TRBD1 (5 bases). This CDR3 contains 15 residues. Deletions cut 1 base from V and 0 bases from J, with 9 bases between. Per the germline V gene, CDR1 is LGHNA and CDR2 is YSLEER. CDR3 loop: CASSQGVGVNTEAFF. CDR3 bases: TGCGCCAGCAGCCAAGGTGTAGGGGTGAACACTGAAGCTTTCTTT.

The table lists this clone with a few counts. The V and J genes are TRBV7-8 and TRBJ1-1, with 10 bases fitting TRBD1. Germline CDR1 is SGHVS and CDR2 is FQNEAQ. J lost 4 bases, V lost 5 bases, and 10 bases had no gene match. The CDR3 runs to 16 residues. As DNA, the CDR3 is TGTGCCAGCAGCCCTAGGGGACAGGGGATGATCACTGAAGCTTTCTTT. Amino acid sequence: CASSPRGQGMITEAFF.

Many counts were recorded for this clone. This chain joins TRBV3-1 (or the pseudogene TRBV3-2) and TRBJ2-7, with TRBD1 matching 12 bases. From germline, CDR1 is LGHDT and CDR2 YNNKEL (reference sequence). The length of the CDR3 is 17 residues. V shed 0 bases and J 4 bases; nucleotides not matched to a gene: 7. The CDR3 loop is CASSQDPGTGGAYEQYF. For the CDR3, the DNA is TGTGCCAGCAGCCAAGATCCAGGGACAGGGGGCGCTTACGAGCAGTACTTC.

J is TRBJ2-7 and V is TRBV19; TRBD1 is a possible D gene (6 bases). V was shortened by 1 base and J by 0 bases, with 10 bases between the two germline ends. The CDR3 is 15 amino acids. From germline, CDR1 is LNHDA and CDR2 SQIVND (reference sequence). CDR3 residues: CASSIGRGSSYEQYF. CDR3 DNA: TGTGCCAGTAGTATAGGCAGGGGAAGCTCCTACGAGCAGTACTTC.

This rearrangement joins TRBV5-6 to TRBJ2-7; 8 positions match TRBD2. CDR1 SGHDT and CDR2 YYEEEE come from the germline V gene. The CDR3 sequence is 13 residues long. With 0 bases clipped from V and 6 bases from J, the junction kept 2 bases outside the gene matches. The CDR3 loop reads CASSLASGGEQYF. For the CDR3, the DNA is TGTGCCAGCAGCTTGGCCAGCGGGGGCGAGCAGTACTTC.

V usage is TRBV5-5 and J usage is TRBJ2-3; 10 positions agree with TRBD1. V lost 4 bases, J lost 6 bases, and 8 bases stayed unmatched. This CDR3 has 15 amino acids. Per germline, CDR1 SGHKS and CDR2 YYEKEE (reference sequence). The CDR3 region is CASSAGTGDADTQYF. In DNA form, the CDR3 reads TGTGCCAGCAGCGCCGGGACAGGGGATGCGGATACGCAGTATTTT.

This chain uses TRBV5-4 with TRBJ2-3, with a weak D call TRBD1 (6 bases). Looked up from germline, CDR1 is SGHNT and CDR2 is YYREEE (reference sequence). With 4 bases removed from V and 0 bases from J, the gap between germline ends came to 12 bases. The CDR3 has 15 amino acids. CDR3 amino acids: CASSQGLQSTDTQYF. CDR3 in DNA: TGTGCCAGCAGCCAGGGGCTCCAGAGCACAGATACGCAGTATTTT. The entire variable domain, with the rest obtained from reference TRBV5-4 and TRBJ2-3, is as follows: ETGVTQSPTHLIKTRGQQVTLRCSSQSGHNTVSWYQQALGQGPQFIFQYYREEENGRGNFPPRFSGLQFPNYSSELNVNALELDDSALYLCASSQGLQSTDTQYFGPGTRLTVL.

The chain joins TRBV3-1 (or the pseudogene TRBV3-2) to TRBJ2-1; D is undetermined. This CDR3 contains 10 residues. Trimming took off 8 bases at V and 9 bases at J, with 8 bases between the two ends. The germline V gene encodes CDR1 LGHDT and CDR2 YNNKEL (reference sequence). Here the CDR3 DNA reads TGTGCCAGCGGGCGTGGTGAGCAGTTCTTC. Protein: CASGRGEQFF.

The rearrangement joins TRBV7-9 to TRBJ2-3; 8 nucleotides line up with TRBD2. Trimming at V came to 3 bases and at J to 0 bases, leaving 2 bases not matched to a gene. Germline V CDR1 and CDR2: SEHNR, FQNEAQ (reference sequence). The CDR3 consists of 15 residues. CDR3 protein: CASSFSGVSTDTQYF. As DNA, the CDR3 is TGTGCCAGCAGCTTTAGCGGGGTTAGCACAGATACGCAGTATTTT.

The chain combines TRBV7-3 with TRBJ2-3; D is perhaps TRBD2 (6 bases). Germline-derived CDR1 and CDR2 are SGHTA and FQGTGA. This CDR3 contains 15 residues. V gave up 5 bases and J gave up 2 bases, with 14 bases separating them. The CDR3 region is CASSPRRGHTDTQYF. CDR3 DNA sequence: TGTGCCAGCAGCCCACGGCGGGGCCACACAGATACGCAGTATTTT.

V usage is TRBV4-3 and J usage is TRBJ2-7, with TRBD2 matching 10 bases. There are 14 residues in the CDR3. Germline loops: CDR1 LGHNA, CDR2 YSLEER. The junction had 1 base not matched to a gene; V was cut back by 2 bases and J by 3 bases. The CDR3 DNA sequence: TGCGCCAGCAGCCAACTAGCGGGGGACTACGAGCAGTACTTC. This translates into CASSQLAGDYEQYF.

The V and J genes are TRBV19 and TRBJ1-1, with D possibly matching TRBD1 (6 bases). V lost 5 bases to trimming and J lost 6 bases, with 13 bases between them. Germline V lookup: CDR1 LNHDA, CDR2 SQIVND (reference sequence). The CDR3 has 13 residues. CDR3 loop: CASSLQQGAEAFF. The CDR3 nucleotides read TGTGCCAGTAGTCTTCAACAGGGAGCTGAAGCTTTCTTT.

This chain links TRBV19 with TRBJ2-7, with 12 bases lining up with TRBD2. Losses at the gene ends were 3 bases for V and 2 bases for J; bases not matched to a gene: 11. This CDR3 has 18 amino acids. Germline V gene data show CDR1 as LNHDA and CDR2 as SQIVND (reference sequence). CDR3 amino acids: CASSIGASGRAITYEQYF. The DNA for the CDR3 is TGTGCCAGTAGTATTGGGGCTAGCGGGAGGGCCATTACCTACGAGCAGTACTTC.

The CDR3 loop reads CASSLVGLTGTGAYEQYF. The CDR3 DNA reads as TGTGCCAGCAGCTTAGTGGGGTTAACCGGGACAGGGGCCTACGAGCAGTACTTC. This chain joins TRBV7-2 and TRBJ2-7, with TRBD1 matching 10 bases. Trimming at V came to 1 base and at J to 2 bases, leaving 11 bases not matched to a gene. This CDR3 contains 18 residues. The V gene's germline CDR1 is SGHTA and CDR2 FQGNSA.

The chain couples TRBV5-1 to TRBJ1-3, with a possible D match to TRBD1 (6 bases). This CDR3 has 15 residues. Trimming stripped 2 bases from V and 0 bases from J, with 9 bases between. Germline values: CDR1 SGHRS, CDR2 YFSETQ. The CDR3 here is CASSLDRNSGNTIYF. CDR3 DNA: TGCGCCAGCAGCTTAGACAGGAACTCTGGAAACACCATATATTTT.

The chain combines TRBV5-1 with TRBJ2-1, with 8 bases matching TRBD2. CDR3 length: 15 residues. CDR1 SGHRS and CDR2 YFSETQ come from the germline V gene. Losses at the gene ends were 4 bases for V and 5 bases for J; bases not matched to a gene: 8. The CDR3 bases are TGCGCCAGCAGCCAAGGCGGGAGGACCGACAATGAGCAGTTCTTC. Translating it yields CASSQGGRTDNEQFF.

In its sample, this clone was seen a few times. This chain joins TRBV19 and TRBJ1-1; TRBD1 matches at 9 bases. The V segment lost 4 bases and the J segment 3 bases; nucleotides outside the gene matches: 3. The CDR3 totals 14 residues. Germline V lookup: CDR1 LNHDA, CDR2 SQIVND (reference sequence). CDR3 region: CASSTRTGDTEAFF. CDR3 in DNA: TGTGCCAGTAGTACCCGGACAGGGGACACTGAAGCTTTCTTT.

The CDR3 nucleotides are TGTGCCAGCAGTAAATCAAAAGGGGTCAAGTACCAAGAGACCCAGTACTTC. It is translated as CASSKSKGVKYQETQYF. The chain employs TRBV27 and TRBJ2-5, with a weak D call TRBD1 (5 bases). Germline assignment: CDR1 MNHEY and CDR2 SMNVEV (reference sequence). The CDR3 runs 17 residues. With 5 bases removed from V and 0 bases from J, the gap between germline ends came to 19 bases.

The chain joins TRBV7-6 to TRBJ1-2; TRBD1 might be the D (6 bases). Trimming stripped 4 bases from V and 10 bases from J, with 19 bases between. This CDR3 is built from 14 residues. The germline CDR1 and CDR2 sequences are SGHVS and FNYEAQ. This CDR3 reads CASSSNQGILDYTF. In DNA, the CDR3 is TGTGCCAGCAGCTCAAACCAGGGGATTTTGGACTACACCTTC.

The CDR3 DNA is TGTGCCAGCAAAGACTTCGGCCTAGAAAAACTGTTTTTT. Amino acid sequence: CASKDFGLEKLFF. This chain joins TRBV28 and TRBJ1-4; D not resolved. The CDR3 covers 13 residues. Trimming took 7 bases from V and 8 from J, leaving 14 bases between them. The germline V gene encodes CDR1 MDHEN and CDR2 SYDVKM.

This CDR3 reads CASSGQVLTGWNQPQHF. CDR3 bases: TGTGCCAGCAGTGGACAGGTCCTTACCGGGTGGAATCAGCCCCAGCATTTT. This chain joins TRBV6-2 or TRBV6-3 and TRBJ1-5; 7 bases align to TRBD1. V lost 5 bases to trimming and J lost 4 bases; unmatched junction nucleotides: 14. The CDR3 totals 17 residues. Looked up from germline, CDR1 is MNHEY and CDR2 is SVGEGT.